These T cell receptor beta chains were read from a single sample in a study of cytomegalovirus exposure and HLA in healthy donors. The method was immunoSEQ multiplex PCR; TCRdb's version includes in-frame clones alone and lacks a portion of them. The sample records about 160,000 clones, about 80% being singletons. Sequencing was performed on PBMCs. The source of these receptors is a man aged 25-45 years in good health and CMV-seronegative. CDR3s include the opening cysteine and the closing phenylalanine or tryptophan. Fields, in order: D gene, J gene, V gene, CDR3 protein. The D gene is left open where the match is weak.

NA,TRBJ2-2,TRBV7-2,CASSLDSGNTGELFF
TRBD1,TRBJ2-5,TRBV28,CASSSKDRGGLGETQYF
NA,TRBJ1-1,TRBV4-1,CASSQDLGAGENTEAFF
NA,TRBJ2-6,TRBV28,CASTQQGASGANVLTF
NA,TRBJ2-7,TRBV27,CASSLSYGYEQYF
TRBD1,TRBJ1-3,TRBV18,CASSTTGGEGNTIYF
NA,TRBJ2-2,TRBV13,CASSNSWEVTGPYGELFF
NA,TRBJ1-3,TRBV5-1,CASSRSSGNTIYF
NA,TRBJ2-3,TRBV5-6,CASSFAGAVADTQYF
NA,TRBJ2-3,TRBV5-6,CASSDPVDTQYF
NA,TRBJ2-7,TRBV11-2,CASSLTEEQYF
TRBD1,TRBJ2-7,TRBV18,CASSTGVPSYEQYF
TRBD2,TRBJ2-2,TRBV7-2,CASSLVLAGTTGELFF
NA,TRBJ2-2,TRBV5-1,CASSFQRTGELFF
NA,TRBJ2-7,TRBV6-4,CASSPRGTLNAYEQYF
NA,TRBJ2-1,TRBV5-6,CASSLGGQIYNEQFF
NA,TRBJ1-3,TRBV5-6,CASWSSGNTIYF
TRBD2,TRBJ2-3,TRBV7-2,CASSPRLAGGTDTQYF
TRBD2,TRBJ2-7,TRBV18,CASSQLAGGKTYEQYF
TRBD2,TRBJ2-3,TRBV30,CAWSEGLAIDTQYF
TRBD1,TRBJ1-1,TRBV5-1,CASSLGTGGATEAFF
NA,TRBJ2-7,TRBV30,CAWSVGSSYEQYF
NA,TRBJ2-1,TRBV7-6,CASSLGLAPHNEQFF
TRBD1,TRBJ2-2,TRBV6-6,CASSTPPGGYTGELFF
NA,TRBJ2-7,TRBV5-1,CASRTPAGYEQYF
NA,TRBJ1-1,TRBV29-1,CSVVTRNTEAFF
TRBD1,TRBJ1-5,TRBV5-1,CASSLEGGDNQPQHF
NA,TRBJ1-2,TRBV25-1,CASRPDSPYGYTF
NA,TRBJ2-7,TRBV10-3,CAISDFGSSYEQYF
NA,TRBJ2-2,TRBV7-3,CASSLREPNTGELFF
TRBD2,TRBJ2-1,TRBV6-1,CASSTSDSYNEQFF
NA,TRBJ1-1,TRBV19,CASSIGAHTEAFF
NA,TRBJ1-1,TRBV18,CASSPPRGLNTEAFF
NA,TRBJ2-3,TRBV6-4,CASSEGLSTDTQYF
TRBD2,TRBJ2-7,TRBV10-2,CASSVAGGVEQYF
NA,TRBJ1-1,TRBV5-1,CASSFDYTEAFF
NA,TRBJ1-1,TRBV29-1,CSVGDDGVQAFF
TRBD1,TRBJ2-7,TRBV5-4,CASSRQGGQGYEQYF
TRBD1,TRBJ1-3,TRBV25-1,CASSDLTGGRYTIYF
NA,TRBJ1-4,TRBV4-1,CASSRLRGEKLFF